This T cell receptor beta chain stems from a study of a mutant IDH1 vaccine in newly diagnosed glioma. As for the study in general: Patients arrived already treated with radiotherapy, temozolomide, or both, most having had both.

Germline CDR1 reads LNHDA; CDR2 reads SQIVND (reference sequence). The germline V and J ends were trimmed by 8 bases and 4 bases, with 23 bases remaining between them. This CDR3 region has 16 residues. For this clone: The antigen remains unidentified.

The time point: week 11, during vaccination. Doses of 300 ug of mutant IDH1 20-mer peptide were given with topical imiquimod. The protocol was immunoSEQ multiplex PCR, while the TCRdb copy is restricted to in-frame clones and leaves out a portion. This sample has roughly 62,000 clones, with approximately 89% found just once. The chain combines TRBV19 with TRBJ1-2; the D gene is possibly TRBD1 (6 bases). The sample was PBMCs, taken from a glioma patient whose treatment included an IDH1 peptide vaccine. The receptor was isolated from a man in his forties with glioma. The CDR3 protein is CASLGGVRGGSYGYTF. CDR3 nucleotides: TGTGCCAGTCTGGGCGGTGTCAGGGGAGGTAGCTATGGCTACACCTTC.